These T cell receptor beta chains were read from a single sample in a study of human T cells and chemical hapten exposure. TCRdb reprocessed the RACE reads with MiXCR, giving one entry per CDR3 protein. The sample records about 120,000 distinct CDR3 sequences, roughly 12% being singletons. Specimen: whole blood, collected in connection with sensitization to the hapten diphenylcyclopropenone (DPC). The receptor set was obtained from a woman aged 18-30 years with alopecia areata. Some clones in this sample may be carry-over from other donors' samples. CDR3s include the opening cysteine and the closing phenylalanine or tryptophan. D genes are given only for firm matches. A clone size is listed for some rows: how often the clone was seen (once, few, many), or a class if it is expanded.

-	TRBJ2-2	-	TRBV28	TGTGCCAGCAGTTTATTCGGGGCGGGCACCGGGGAGCTGTTTTTT	CASSLFGAGTGELFF
-	TRBJ1-4	-	TRBV6-6	TGTGCCAGCAGTCCCTATGCTAGTAGTGAAAAACTGTTTTTT	CASSPYASSEKLFF
many	TRBJ1-3	-	TRBV4-3	TGCGCCAGCAGCCAAACCGGGGGAAACACCATATATTTT	CASSQTGGNTIYF
few	TRBJ1-1	-	TRBV27	TGTGCCAGCAGGGCGATCCGGAATCAGAACACTGAAGCTTTCTTT	CASRAIRNQNTEAFF
few	TRBJ2-5	TRBD1	TRBV6-2/TRBV6-3	TGTGCCAGCAGATCAGCCGGGACAGGGCAAGAGACCCAGTACTTC	CASRSAGTGQETQYF
-	TRBJ1-1	TRBD1	TRBV20-1	TGCAGTGCTCCTCGGGACAGGGCCACTGAAGCTTTCTTT	CSAPRDRATEAFF
-	TRBJ2-5	-	TRBV7-3	TGTGCCAGCAGCTTAATTAGAACGGGGATTCACTTC	CASSLIRTGIHF
few	TRBJ1-5	-	TRBV12-3/TRBV12-4	TGTGCCAGCAGTTTAAGTCAGCCCCAGCATTTT	CASSLSQPQHF
many	TRBJ1-1	TRBD1	TRBV6-4	TGTGCCAGCAGTGACGGGACAGGGGGCAATGAAGCTTTCTTT	CASSDGTGGNEAFF
-	TRBJ2-7	TRBD1	TRBV4-2	TGTGCCAGCAGCCTATATATTCGAGGGGGCGGATACGAGCAGTACTTC	CASSLYIRGGGYEQYF
-	TRBJ2-3	-	TRBV15	TGTGCCACCAGCCCCAGGGGAGTGGGGTGGACAGATACGCAGTATTTT	CATSPRGVGWTDTQYF
few	TRBJ1-6	TRBD1	TRBV20-1	TGCAGTGCTATCCGGGACAGGCTCTCCTATAATTCACCCCTCCACTTT	CSAIRDRLSYNSPLHF
-	TRBJ2-5	-	TRBV7-9	TGTGCCAGCGGAGAGATCCAAGAGACCCAGTACTTC	CASGEIQETQYF
few	TRBJ2-5	TRBD1	TRBV7-2	TGTGCCAGCAGCTTCCAACAGGGGATGGAGACCCAGTACTTC	CASSFQQGMETQYF
-	TRBJ1-1	-	TRBV20-1	TGCAGTGCCCCCGCCGGGGTCGGTCTCACTGAAGCTTTCTTT	CSAPAGVGLTEAFF
-	TRBJ1-2	-	TRBV28	TGTGCCAGCAGTTTTCACGATTTGGTAGGGCTCGACTATGGCTACACCTTC	CASSFHDLVGLDYGYTF
-	TRBJ2-7	TRBD2	TRBV10-3	TGTGCCATCAGTGACTTTAGCGGGGGCCCCTACGAGCAGTACTTC	CAISDFSGGPYEQYF